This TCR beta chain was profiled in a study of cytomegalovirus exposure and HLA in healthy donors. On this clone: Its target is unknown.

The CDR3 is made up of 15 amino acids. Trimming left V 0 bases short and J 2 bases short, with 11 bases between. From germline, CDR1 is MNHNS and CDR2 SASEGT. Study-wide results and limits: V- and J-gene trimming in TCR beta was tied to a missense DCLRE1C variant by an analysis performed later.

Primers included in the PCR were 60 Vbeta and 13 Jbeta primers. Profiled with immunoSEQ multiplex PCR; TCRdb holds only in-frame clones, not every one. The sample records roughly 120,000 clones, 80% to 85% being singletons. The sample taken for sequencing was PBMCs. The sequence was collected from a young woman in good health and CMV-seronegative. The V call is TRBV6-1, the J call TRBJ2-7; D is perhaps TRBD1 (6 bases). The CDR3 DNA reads TGTGCCAGCAGTGAAGCGGTAGGACAGACCTACGAGCAGTACTTC. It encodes CASSEAVGQTYEQYF.